This passage covers 10 T cell receptor beta chains from one sample sequenced in a study of blood T cell repertoires in COVID-19. Sequencing was performed with immunoSEQ multiplex PCR; in TCRdb, only in-frame clones are kept and a portion is missing. The top ten hold roughly 3.5% of the sample, which has about 180,000 clones, 70% to 90% seen once. The sequenced sample was peripheral blood. The receptor set was obtained from a man aged 60 to 69 with acute or convalescent COVID-19.

The chain employs TRBV7-2 and TRBJ1-1; a weak D match, TRBD1 (5 bases). Germline V lookup: CDR1 SGHTA, CDR2 FQGNSA. This CDR3 spans 14 amino acids. V was shortened by 6 bases and J by 4 bases, with 15 bases between the two germline ends. As DNA, the CDR3 is TGTGCCAGCAGACCCGGTGGGGGGGGCACTGAAGCTTTCTTT. Translated, it gives CASRPGGGGTEAFF.

V is TRBV6-5 and J is TRBJ2-7; D is undetermined. From germline, CDR1 is MNHEY and CDR2 SVGAGI. The CDR3 runs 14 residues. The ends were cut back, 5 bases at V and 6 bases at J, with 17 bases in the middle. The CDR3 nucleotides are TGTGCCAGCAGTCCCCAAAGCGCCCGAGGCGAGCAGTACTTC. Translating gives CASSPQSARGEQYF.

The chain uses TRBV2 and TRBJ2-5; D gene unclear. CDR3 length: 13 residues. V gave up 7 bases and J gave up 2 bases, with 11 bases separating them. Germline V gives CDR1 SNHLY, CDR2 FYNNEI. CDR3 in DNA: TGTGCCAGCACCGAAACAGAGCAAGAGACCCAGTACTTC. Translated: CASTETEQETQYF. Full variable domain (outside the CDR3, taken from reference TRBV2 and TRBJ2-5): EPEVTQTPSHQVTQMGQEVILRCVPISNHLYFYWYRQILGQKVEFLVSFYNNEISEKSEIFDDQFSVERPDGSNFTLKIRSTKLEDSAMYFCASTETEQETQYFGPGTRLLVL.

The V call is TRBV11-2, the J call TRBJ2-1, with 13 nucleotides matching TRBD2. The V gene's germline CDR1 is SGHAT and CDR2 FQNNGV. V lost 5 bases and J lost 15; bases outside the gene matches: 7. The CDR3 is 13 residues long. The CDR3 here is CASSPGLAGVLFF. The CDR3 bases are TGTGCCAGCAGCCCCGGACTAGCGGGAGTACTGTTCTTC.

V is TRBV7-9 and J is TRBJ1-4; TRBD1 is a possible D gene (5 bases). Germline V gene data show CDR1 as SEHNR and CDR2 as FQNEAQ (reference sequence). CDR3 length: 14 amino acids. V lost 6 bases and J 8 bases, leaving 16 bases between the germline ends. The CDR3 reads CASRRSQGGEKLFF. The DNA of the CDR3 is TGTGCCAGCAGGCGCTCCCAGGGTGGGGAAAAACTGTTTTTT.

This clone was counted a single time. The gene calls are TRBV19 and TRBJ2-7; 10 bases map to TRBD2. The CDR3 has 15 residues. The V segment lost 3 bases and the J segment 4 bases; nucleotides outside the gene matches: 6. Germline V lookup: CDR1 LNHDA, CDR2 SQIVND (reference sequence). CDR3 nucleotide sequence: TGTGCCAGTAGTATCTATAGCGGGAGGAGATACGAGCAGTACTTC. Its translation is CASSIYSGRRYEQYF.

The chain recombines TRBV28 with TRBJ2-7; 14 bases are shared with TRBD2. The CDR3 spans 19 residues. V lost 5 bases and J lost 3; bases outside the gene matches: 15. CDR1 is MDHEN and CDR2 is SYDVKM in the germline V gene. The CDR3 DNA reads TGTGCCAGCAGTCCCGGGACTAGCGGGAGACCTTACGGCATCTACGAGCAGTACTTC. It translates to CASSPGTSGRPYGIYEQYF.

V gene TRBV5-8 combines with J gene TRBJ1-2, with D unclear. CDR3 length: 14 amino acids. The V gene's germline CDR1 is SGHTS and CDR2 YDEGEE. Trimming removed 2 bases at V and 0 bases at J, with 8 bases between. CDR3 sequence (DNA): TGTGCCAGCAGCTTAAGCCCTTCTAACTATGGCTACACCTTC. Its protein product is CASSLSPSNYGYTF.

The chain has TRBV4-2 and TRBJ2-7; 7 bases line up with TRBD1. CDR1 is LGHNA and CDR2 is YNFKEQ in the germline V gene. CDR3 length: 16 residues. Trimming cost V 0 bases and J 3 bases; bases outside gene matches: 8. CDR3 region: CASSQDAGGGFYEQYF. The CDR3 DNA reads as TGTGCCAGCAGCCAAGATGCAGGGGGTGGTTTCTACGAGCAGTACTTC.

The genes are TRBV15 and TRBJ2-2, with TRBD2 identical over 10 bases. In germline, CDR1 is LNHNV, CDR2 YYDKDF (reference sequence). V trimming: 3 bases; J trimming: 6 bases; junction bases outside the gene matches: 16. This CDR3 has 19 residues. CDR3 loop: CATSRPASGRRGQAGELFF. Here the CDR3 DNA reads TGTGCCACCAGCAGGCCGGCTAGCGGGAGAAGAGGACAGGCCGGGGAGCTGTTTTTT.